This T cell receptor beta chain was sequenced for a study of T cell responses to AZD1222 COVID-19 vaccine. For the study at large: Combined were second doses at about 4 or about 12 weeks.

The repertoire was sequenced with immunoSEQ multiplex PCR; TCRdb's copy has only in-frame clones and lacks some. The sample consists of under 150,000 clones, roughly 91% of them appearing once. Regarding this clone: Antigen unknown. A junction end diverges from the germline sequence, so it may reflect a read error.

The CDR3 contains 16 residues. Looked up from germline, CDR1 is SSHAT and CDR2 is FNYEAQ (reference sequence). Whole-study results and caveats: Vaccination with two AZD1222 doses was followed by a rise in Spike-specific TCR breadth and depth. Donors in the cohort were predominantly white British and more often female, and clonal diversity was possibly underestimated.

This TCR was sampled from an adult in good health. This rearrangement joins TRBV7-7 to TRBJ2-2; TRBD2 aligns across 9 bases. Sequences were derived from peripheral blood, sampled on day 0 of AZD1222 vaccination. The CDR3 here is CASSLGIAGDTGELFF. CDR3 nucleotides: TGTGCTAGCAGCTTAGGGATAGCGGGGGACACCGGGGAGCTGTTTTTT.